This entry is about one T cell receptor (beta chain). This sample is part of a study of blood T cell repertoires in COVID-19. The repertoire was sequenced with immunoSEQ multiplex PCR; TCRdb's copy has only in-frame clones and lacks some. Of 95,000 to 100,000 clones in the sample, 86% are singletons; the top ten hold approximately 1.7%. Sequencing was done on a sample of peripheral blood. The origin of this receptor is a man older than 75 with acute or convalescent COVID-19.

CDR3 coding DNA: TGCGCCAGCTCCTACCCTGGAAACACCATATATTTT. Protein sequence: CASSYPGNTIYF. The rearrangement links TRBV10-1 to TRBJ1-3; D unclear. Germline V gives CDR1 WNHNN, CDR2 SYGVQD (reference sequence). Trimming left V 8 bases short and J 2 bases short, with 7 bases between. The CDR3 loop spans 12 amino acids.